This T cell receptor (beta chain) comes out of a study of blood T cell repertoires in COVID-19. Study-level information: Collection of acute and convalescent COVID-19 samples took place in the United States, Italy and Spain.

Profiled with immunoSEQ multiplex PCR; TCRdb holds only in-frame clones, not every one. This table has around 42,000 clones, roughly four fifths appearing once. Sequenced sample: peripheral blood. The clonotype comes from a woman older than 75 with acute or convalescent COVID-19.

The CDR3 region is CASSSLTGGRTEAFF. CDR3 nucleotide sequence: TGTGCCAGCAGTTCACTGACAGGGGGCCGAACTGAAGCTTTCTTT. The genes are TRBV7-9 and TRBJ1-1; 10 nucleotides agree with TRBD1. Germline values: CDR1 SEHNR, CDR2 FQNEAQ (reference sequence). The V gene end was trimmed by 6 bases and the J gene end by 5 bases; junction bases not matched to a gene: 9. This CDR3 region has 15 residues.